This TCR beta chain originates from a study of tumor-infiltrating lymphocytes in oesophageal squamous cell carcinoma. The CDR3 totals 16 residues. The V and J ends lost 4 bases and 5 bases respectively, with 20 bases between them. CDR1 is SGHVS, CDR2 FNYEAQ, per germline. MiXCR was run by TCRdb on the PCR reads, yielding one entry per CDR3 protein. This sample has more than 15,000 distinct CDR3 sequences, with about 50% found just once. This receptor was identified in a female donor with esophageal squamous cell carcinoma. Material: normal esophageal tissue next to the tumor. The rearrangement links TRBV7-6 to TRBJ1-1; D ambiguous. The CDR3 reads CASSSKGVPTGTEAFF. CDR3 DNA: TGTGCCAGCAGCTCGAAGGGCGTCCCCACCGGGACTGAAGCTTTCTTT.